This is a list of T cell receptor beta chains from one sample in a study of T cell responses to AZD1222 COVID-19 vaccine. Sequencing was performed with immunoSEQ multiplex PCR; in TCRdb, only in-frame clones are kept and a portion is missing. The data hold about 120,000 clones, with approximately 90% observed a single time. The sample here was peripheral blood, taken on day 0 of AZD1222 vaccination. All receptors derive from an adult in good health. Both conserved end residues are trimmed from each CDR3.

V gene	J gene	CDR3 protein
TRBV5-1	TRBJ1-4	ASSLNPFGGEKLF
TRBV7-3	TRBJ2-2	ASSPGGGPGELF
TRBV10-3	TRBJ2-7	AIKVSPLRYEQY
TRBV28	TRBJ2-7	ASSFTPGLAVLKGYEQY
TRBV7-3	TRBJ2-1	ASSLTGPHNEQF
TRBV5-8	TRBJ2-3	ASSFQRQY
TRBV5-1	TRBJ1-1	ASSLGDRGRTEAF
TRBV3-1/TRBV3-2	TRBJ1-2	ASTPPGLNYGYT
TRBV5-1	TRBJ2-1	ASSLGLAGYNEQF
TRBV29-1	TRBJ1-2	SVQGESGYT
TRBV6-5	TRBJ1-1	ASSFTGIMVTEAF
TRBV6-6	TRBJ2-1	ASSPVNEQF
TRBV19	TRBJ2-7	ASSIPHSIEQY
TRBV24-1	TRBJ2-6	ATSDSFSRPGANVLT
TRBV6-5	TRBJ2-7	ASRRGEGSYEQY
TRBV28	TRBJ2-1	ASAGRAPF
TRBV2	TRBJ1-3	AAERRSRRGNTIY
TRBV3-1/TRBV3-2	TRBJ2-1	ASSQDALANEQF
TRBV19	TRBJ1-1	ASQDRVGTEAF
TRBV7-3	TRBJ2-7	ASSYTGTGGFEQY
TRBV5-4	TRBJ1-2	ASSSGQGSNYGYT
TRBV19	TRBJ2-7	ASSLIPGQGFEQY
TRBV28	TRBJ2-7	ASSPPTSRQY
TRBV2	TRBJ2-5	ASSGGQKQETQY
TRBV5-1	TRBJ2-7	ASSLEGAGEQY
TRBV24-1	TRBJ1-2	ATSDARDRTNYGYT
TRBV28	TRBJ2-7	ASSTSGRARYEQY
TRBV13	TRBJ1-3	ASSYYLTGLSGNTIY
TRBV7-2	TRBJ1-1	ASSLRDRNTEAF
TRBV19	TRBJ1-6	ASSIGTENNSPLH
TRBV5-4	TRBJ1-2	ASSPGGANYGYT
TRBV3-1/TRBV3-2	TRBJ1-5	ASSPTPTGTQPQH
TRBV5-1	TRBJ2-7	ASSLWTGEGYEQY
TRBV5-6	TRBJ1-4	ASSFLGGAGPY
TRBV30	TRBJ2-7	AWTRDAYEQY
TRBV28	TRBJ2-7	ASDRGRLEQY
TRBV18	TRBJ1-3	ASSAQGSVGNTIY
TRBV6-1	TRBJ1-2	ASSDAGYGYT
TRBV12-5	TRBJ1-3	ASGQGNSGNTIY
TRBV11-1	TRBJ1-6	ASRSRGSGNSPLH
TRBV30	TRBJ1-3	AWSVPDVSSGNTIY
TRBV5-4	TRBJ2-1	ASSLAPGVGNEQF
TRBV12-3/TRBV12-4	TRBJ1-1	ASSLGPNTEAF
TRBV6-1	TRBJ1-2	ASSETGAGGYT
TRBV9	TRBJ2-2	ASSVGAGGSNTGELF
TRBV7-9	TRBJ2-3	ASSPPRGGAGADTQY